These 22 T cell receptor beta chains originate from one sample sequenced in a study of coeliac disease. Sequenced by immunoSEQ multiplex PCR; TCRdb stores in-frame clones only, minus some. This sample has around 5,700 clones; around 68% occur once, and the top ten carry roughly a tenth. Material: lymphocytes from the gut lamina propria. The receptors derive from a man between 65 and 85 years old with active celiac disease.

The V gene is TRBV10-3, the J gene TRBJ2-5, with D unclear. Germline values: CDR1 ENHRY, CDR2 SYGVKD. The CDR3 has 13 amino acids. V lost 1 base and J 3 bases, leaving 6 bases between the germline ends. The CDR3 DNA reads TGTGCCATCAGTGAGTTGTCGGAAGAGACCCAGTACTTC. It translates to CAISELSEETQYF.

The count of this clone is one. A read error may account for a junction end that differs from germline. The genes are TRBV6-1 and TRBJ2-1; 14 bases match TRBD2. The CDR3 is 13 amino acids. Germline CDR1 MNHNS, CDR2 SASEGT. The CDR3 loop reads CVSRTSGGTEQFF. The CDR3 DNA reads TGTGTCAGCAGGACTAGCGGGGGGACTGAGCAGTTCTTC.

This clone has only one observation. V usage is TRBV6-1 and J usage is TRBJ2-1; TRBD2 matches 12 bases. Germline CDR1 MNHNS, CDR2 SASEGT. The V segment lost 6 bases and the J segment 9 bases; nucleotides outside the gene matches: 9. This CDR3 is 15 amino acids long. CDR3 amino acids: CASRSLAGGPGEQFF. CDR3 DNA sequence: TGTGCCAGCAGGAGCCTAGCGGGAGGGCCGGGTGAGCAGTTCTTC.

The chain employs TRBV5-8 and TRBJ2-5; D unresolved. Trimming shortened V by 2 bases and J by 0 bases, and 8 bases separated the two germline ends. Germline values: CDR1 SGHTS, CDR2 YDEGEE. This CDR3 region has 14 residues. The chain's CDR3 is CASSFYQYQETQYF. As DNA, the CDR3 is TGTGCCAGCAGCTTCTACCAATACCAAGAGACCCAGTACTTC.

The sample holds a few counts of this clone. This chain connects TRBV9 to TRBJ1-2; 9 nucleotides line up with TRBD1. Trimming removed 3 bases from V and 2 bases from J; junction bases left unmatched: 5. Germline values: CDR1 SGDLS, CDR2 YYNGEE. The CDR3 runs 15 residues. This chain's CDR3 is CASSGTGALNYGYTF. The CDR3 DNA follows: TGTGCCAGCAGCGGGACAGGGGCGCTCAACTATGGCTACACCTTC.

The chain carries TRBV7-2 and TRBJ2-1; tentatively, D is TRBD2 (6 bases). Trimming stripped 1 base from V and 3 bases from J, with 10 bases between. Germline assignment: CDR1 SGHTA and CDR2 FQGNSA. The CDR3 runs to 15 residues. DNA for the CDR3: TGTGCCAGCAGCTTAGGGGTGGGGGGCTACAATGAGCAGTTCTTC. Translated: CASSLGVGGYNEQFF.

This chain joins TRBV2 and TRBJ2-3; 11 nucleotides match TRBD2. The junction had 2 bases not matched to a gene; V was cut back by 9 bases and J by 0 bases. Germline loops: CDR1 SNHLY, CDR2 FYNNEI. The CDR3 is 14 amino acids. CDR3 nucleotides: TGTGCCAGATCTAGCGGGGGGAGCACAGATACGCAGTATTTT. It translates to CARSSGGSTDTQYF.

The chain combines TRBV27 with TRBJ2-3, with a possible D match to TRBD1 (5 bases). The CDR3 is 13 residues long. The V end lost 6 bases, the J end lost 1 base, and 8 bases lay between the germline ends. Germline CDR1 and CDR2: MNHEY and SMNVEV (reference sequence). CDR3 DNA sequence: TGTGCCAGCAGACAGACAGGCACAGATACGCAGTATTTT. Translating it yields CASRQTGTDTQYF.

This clone was recorded only once. The chain joins TRBV27 to TRBJ1-2; the D gene is possibly TRBD1 (5 bases). Germline loops: CDR1 MNHEY, CDR2 SMNVEV (reference sequence). The CDR3 length is 15 residues. With 6 bases removed from V and 6 bases from J, the gap between germline ends came to 20 bases. CDR3 DNA sequence: TGTGCCAGCAGGACAAGGGGAGGTCGAACCCATGGCTACACCTTC. It translates to CASRTRGGRTHGYTF.

V is TRBV11-2 and J is TRBJ2-7; tentatively, D is TRBD1 (6 bases). Germline V gene sequence: CDR1 SGHAT, CDR2 FQNNGV. The CDR3 loop spans 14 amino acids. Trimming took 6 bases from V and 0 from J, leaving 12 bases between them. The CDR3 nucleotides are TGTGCCAGCAGGCAGGGACATAGCTCCTACGAGCAGTACTTC. It specifies CASRQGHSSYEQYF.

The CDR3 bases are TGTGCCAGCAGTGAACTGGGGACTAGCGGGAGTTTGGGGCAGTTCTTC. It codes for CASSELGTSGSLGQFF. J is TRBJ2-1 and V is TRBV6-1, with TRBD2 identical over 14 bases. The trim removed 2 bases at V and 12 bases at J, leaving 9 bases unmatched. This CDR3 region has 16 residues. CDR1 and CDR2 from the germline V gene are MNHNS and SASEGT.

The chain joins TRBV7-6 to TRBJ2-1; 11 nucleotides agree with TRBD1. Germline CDR1 SGHVS, CDR2 FNYEAQ. This CDR3 is built from 16 residues. Trimming removed 3 bases from V and 4 bases from J; junction bases left unmatched: 5. CDR3 coding DNA: TGTGCCAGCAGCTTGGACAGGGGGCAAGGTTACAATGAGCAGTTCTTC. Translation gives CASSLDRGQGYNEQFF. Full variable domain (rest looked up from reference TRBV7-6 and TRBJ2-1): GAGVSQSPRYKVTKRGQDVALRCDPISGHVSLYWYRQALGQGPEFLTYFNYEAQQDKSGLPNDRFSAERPEGSISTLTIQRTEQRDSAMYRCASSLDRGQGYNEQFFGPGTRLTVL.

The chain couples TRBV28 to TRBJ2-1, with D unresolved. The CDR3 sequence is 14 residues long. V was cut by 3 bases and J by 0 bases, with 6 bases left in between. CDR1 MDHEN and CDR2 SYDVKM come from the germline V gene. The CDR3 spells CASSFHGSYNEQFF. The DNA for the CDR3 is TGTGCCAGCAGTTTTCACGGCTCCTACAATGAGCAGTTCTTC.

The chain couples TRBV30 to TRBJ1-6; 7 bases are a match to TRBD1. The CDR3 length is 13 residues. CDR1 and CDR2 from the germline V gene are GTSNPN and SVGIG (reference sequence). Losses at the gene ends were 5 bases for V and 6 bases for J; bases not matched to a gene: 4. The CDR3 DNA reads TGTGCCTGGGGGGACAGACCTAATTCACCCCTCCACTTT. It translates to CAWGDRPNSPLHF. Full variable domain (missing parts from reference TRBV30 and TRBJ1-6): SQTIHQWPATLVQPVGSPLSLECTVEGTSNPNLYWYRQAAGRGLQLLFYSVGIGQISSEVPQNLSASRPQDRQFILSSKKLLLSDSGFYLCAWGDRPNSPLHFGNGTRLTVT.

This clone appeared once. The V gene is TRBV7-3, the J gene TRBJ2-1; 10 bases fit TRBD1. The V gene end was trimmed by 2 bases and the J gene end by 9 bases; junction bases not matched to a gene: 1. This CDR3 is 13 amino acids long. Germline V gene sequence: CDR1 SGHTA, CDR2 FQGTGA. The CDR3 nucleotides are TGTGCCAGCAGCTTAGGACAGGGGGGTGAGCAGTTCTTC. Its protein product is CASSLGQGGEQFF.

The chain carries TRBV7-7 and TRBJ2-7; the D gene is possibly TRBD1 (5 bases). This CDR3 has 14 residues. CDR1 is SSHAT and CDR2 is FNYEAQ in the germline V gene (reference sequence). Between the trimmed V and J ends, which lost 2 bases and 1 base, there was a span of 9 bases. The CDR3 sequence is CASSLSDSSYEQYF. CDR3 coding DNA: TGTGCCAGCAGCTTAAGTGACAGTTCCTACGAGCAGTACTTC.

V is TRBV6-5 and J is TRBJ1-4; D possibly corresponds to TRBD1 (6 bases). Germline CDR1 reads MNHEY; CDR2 reads SVGAGI. The CDR3 has 13 residues. V lost 4 bases and J 11 bases, leaving 14 bases between the germline ends. This CDR3 reads CASSWEAGEKLFF. CDR3 DNA sequence: TGTGCCAGCAGTTGGGAAGCAGGGGAGAAACTGTTTTTT.

The chain carries TRBV19 and TRBJ2-3, with TRBD2 matching over 12 bases. From germline, CDR1 is LNHDA and CDR2 SQIVND (reference sequence). The CDR3 is 18 residues long. With V trimmed by 3 bases and J by 4 bases, 11 bases remained unmatched. The chain's CDR3 is CASSIFSTSGRRADTQYF. For the CDR3, the DNA is TGTGCCAGTAGTATCTTTTCGACTAGCGGGAGACGGGCAGATACGCAGTATTTT.

This chain uses TRBV12-2 with TRBJ2-3; the D call in the table, TRBD2, was not verified against the DNA. TRBV12-2 is a pseudogene locus. The CDR3 is 11 residues long. The CDR3 DNA reads TGTGCAAGTCGCTTACGGGAAAGGCAGTATTTT. As protein: CASRLRERQYF.

This clone was seen a single time. This chain joins TRBV6-5 and TRBJ2-1; possible D gene TRBD1, 6 bases. V shed 9 bases and J shed 9 bases, with 18 bases lying between them. The CDR3 consists of 13 residues. Germline V CDR1 and CDR2: MNHEY, SVGAGI. For the CDR3, the DNA is TGTGCCAGTTCGAGGGGAGTAGGGGGTGAGCAGTTCTTC. It translates to CASSRGVGGEQFF.

V gene TRBV7-9 combines with J gene TRBJ1-2, with 9 bases aligning to TRBD1. CDR1 and CDR2 from the germline V gene are SEHNR and FQNEAQ (reference sequence). This CDR3 is 14 amino acids long. V was pared by 2 bases and J by 3 bases, with 1 base of the junction left unmatched. CDR3: CASSLRDRDYGYTF. The CDR3, as DNA: TGTGCCAGCAGCTTACGGGACAGGGACTATGGCTACACCTTC. Variable domain in full (rest from reference TRBV7-9 and TRBJ1-2): DTGVSQNPRHKITKRGQNVTFRCDPISEHNRLYWYRQTLGQGPEFLTYFQNEAQLEKSRLLSDRFSAERPKGSFSTLEIQRTEQGDSAMYLCASSLRDRDYGYTFGSGTRLTVV.

The chain combines TRBV27 with TRBJ2-7; 8 bases are a match to TRBD2. Germline CDR1 and CDR2: MNHEY and SMNVEV (reference sequence). Losses at the gene ends were 7 bases for V and 0 bases for J; bases not matched to a gene: 17. The CDR3 sequence is 18 residues long. The CDR3 DNA follows: TGTGCCAGCAAGGGGTTAATTGGAAGCGGGAGAAACTCCTACGAGCAGTACTTC. Its protein product is CASKGLIGSGRNSYEQYF.